This entry lists 19 T cell receptor beta chains sequenced from one sample in a study of blood T cell repertoires in COVID-19. Assay used: immunoSEQ multiplex PCR; TCRdb lists only in-frame clones, some missing. Seen here are tens of thousands of clones, approximately 84% observed once, and the top ten hold around 27%. Material: peripheral blood. Receptor source: a human donor in a cohort sampled during active COVID-19.

The chain carries TRBV7-9 and TRBJ2-5, with D uncertain. The germline V gene encodes CDR1 SEHNR and CDR2 FQNEAQ (reference sequence). The CDR3 consists of 13 residues. V lost 0 bases to trimming and J lost 6 bases, with 8 bases between them. CDR3 sequence: CASSLASVKTQYF. The CDR3 coding sequence is TGTGCCAGCAGCTTAGCGTCAGTGAAGACCCAGTACTTC.

The chain recombines TRBV2 with TRBJ1-2; 10 bases align to TRBD1. Germline loops: CDR1 SNHLY, CDR2 FYNNEI. V shed 6 bases and J 7 bases; nucleotides not matched to a gene: 11. The CDR3 consists of 15 residues. In DNA, the CDR3 is TGTGCCAGCAGCCCTAACAGGGACAGGGGCCTTGGCTACACCTTC. This sequence encodes CASSPNRDRGLGYTF.

The gene calls are TRBV25-1 and TRBJ1-4, with 7 nucleotides matching TRBD1. The germline CDR1 and CDR2 sequences are MGHDK and SYGVNS. V shed 3 bases and J 4 bases; nucleotides not matched to a gene: 8. The CDR3 extends over 16 amino acids. CDR3 protein: CASSDPYRGHNEKLFF. DNA of the CDR3: TGTGCCAGCAGTGACCCTTACAGGGGCCATAATGAAAAACTGTTTTTT.

As regards this clone: Other DNA sequences in the sample encode the same CDR3. This sequence joins TRBV12-3 or TRBV12-4 and TRBJ1-6; the D is unclear. The V and J ends lost 4 bases and 6 bases respectively, with 4 bases between them. There are 12 residues in the CDR3. The CDR3 nucleotides are TGTGCCAGCAGTTCTAGTAATTCACCCCTCCACTTT. It yields the protein CASSSSNSPLHF.

V is TRBV6-5 and J is TRBJ2-3; D gene unclear. Trimming cost V 0 bases and J 7 bases, with 2 bases left between them. Per germline, CDR1 MNHEY and CDR2 SVGAGI. The CDR3 has 11 residues. The CDR3 here is CASSYSNTQYF. DNA for the CDR3: TGTGCCAGCAGTTACTCCAATACGCAGTATTTT.

V usage is TRBV5-1 and J usage is TRBJ2-3; 7 positions agree with TRBD1. The CDR3 loop spans 15 amino acids. Germline V gene sequence: CDR1 SGHRS, CDR2 YFSETQ. V lost 2 bases to trimming and J lost 0 bases; unmatched junction nucleotides: 3. The CDR3 DNA reads TGCGCCAGCAGCTTAGAAGGGGGCAGCACAGATACGCAGTATTTT. This encodes CASSLEGGSTDTQYF.

The chain is built from TRBV13 and TRBJ1-2, with 8 positions matching TRBD1. With V trimmed by 5 bases and J by 4 bases, 6 bases remained unmatched. The CDR3 runs to 14 residues. Germline V CDR1 and CDR2: PRHDT, FYEKMQ (reference sequence). For the CDR3, the DNA is TGTGCCAGCAGCGGCCAGGGGGCGAGCTATGGCTACACCTTC. As protein: CASSGQGASYGYTF.

This clone showed up just once. The chain combines TRBV4-1 with TRBJ2-6; 9 nucleotides match TRBD1. The CDR3 spans 17 residues. J was trimmed by 2 bases and V by 4 bases; bases with no gene match: 6. Germline V gives CDR1 MGHRA, CDR2 YSYEKL. The CDR3 loop reads CASSPRWTGAGANVLTF. CDR3 bases: TGCGCCAGCAGCCCCCGGTGGACAGGGGCTGGGGCCAACGTCCTGACTTTC.

The chain is built from TRBV7-8 and TRBJ2-7, with a tentative D call TRBD2 (6 bases). V was cut by 1 base and J by 2 bases, with 12 bases left in between. The CDR3 is 15 amino acids. Germline lookup yields CDR1 SGHVS and CDR2 FQNEAQ. The CDR3 here is CASSLGGARTYEQYF. CDR3 in DNA: TGTGCCAGCAGCTTAGGCGGGGCTCGGACCTACGAGCAGTACTTC.

This clone was seen just once. The chain joins TRBV4-1 to TRBJ1-5; no firm D call. The CDR3 length is 14 residues. The germline V gene encodes CDR1 MGHRA and CDR2 YSYEKL. The V gene lost 3 bases and the J gene lost 4 bases, with 10 bases spanning the gap. Written as DNA, the CDR3 is TGCGCCAGCAGCCAGGTCCTAACGAATCAGCCCCAGCATTTT. Its protein is CASSQVLTNQPQHF.

The chain combines TRBV10-3 with TRBJ2-3, with 8 bases fitting TRBD2. The germline V gene encodes CDR1 ENHRY and CDR2 SYGVKD. The CDR3 runs 15 residues. V was pared by 8 bases and J by 4 bases, with 11 bases of the junction left unmatched. The DNA of the CDR3 is TGTGCCATCCGAATTACCGCGGGAGGTTCAGATACGCAGTATTTT. This sequence encodes CAIRITAGGSDTQYF.

The rearrangement links TRBV6-5 to TRBJ2-5; D is possibly TRBD2 (5 bases). This CDR3 is built from 14 residues. V lost 5 bases and J 0 bases, leaving 10 bases between the germline ends. CDR1 is MNHEY and CDR2 is SVGAGI in the germline V gene. As DNA, the CDR3 is TGTGCCAGCAGTCCAGGACTGTACCAAGAGACCCAGTACTTC. This gives the protein CASSPGLYQETQYF.

The rearrangement uses TRBV10-2 and TRBJ2-3; D may be TRBD1 (5 bases). In germline, CDR1 is WSHSY, CDR2 SAAADI. CDR3 length: 14 residues. V was clipped by 5 bases and J by 5 bases, with 14 bases between them. The CDR3 bases are TGCGCCAGCAGTACTCAGGGTTGGGAAGATACGCAGTATTTT. Protein: CASSTQGWEDTQYF.

The chain joins TRBV29-1 to TRBJ2-1; 8 bases match TRBD2. Looked up from germline, CDR1 is SQVTM and CDR2 is ANQGSEA. The CDR3 length is 14 residues. V shed 8 bases and J 6 bases; nucleotides not matched to a gene: 12. CDR3 nucleotide sequence: TGCAGCACCTTTACTAGCGGAGGAGGCAATGAGCAGTTCTTC. As protein: CSTFTSGGGNEQFF.

This clone was detected only once. V gene TRBV2 combines with J gene TRBJ2-5; 7 nucleotides match TRBD2. Per germline, CDR1 SNHLY and CDR2 FYNNEI. V was clipped by 6 bases and J by 2 bases; unmatched bases: 9. There are 15 residues in the CDR3. The CDR3 sequence is CASSASGNPQETQYF. The CDR3 DNA follows: TGTGCCAGCAGCGCAAGCGGGAACCCTCAAGAGACCCAGTACTTC.

This clone is medium-sized (0.01 to 0.1%) in the sample. The chain combines TRBV27 with TRBJ1-5; 8 positions agree with TRBD1. The germline V gene encodes CDR1 MNHEY and CDR2 SMNVEV (reference sequence). V lost 5 bases to trimming and J lost 1 base; unmatched junction nucleotides: 10. The CDR3 sequence is 17 residues long. For the CDR3, the DNA is TGTGCCAGCAGTCAGGCACCGGGACAGGTGAGCAATCAGCCCCAGCATTTT. It codes for CASSQAPGQVSNQPQHF.

This sequence joins TRBV19 and TRBJ2-3, with 8 bases lining up with TRBD1. Germline-derived CDR1 and CDR2 are LNHDA and SQIVND (reference sequence). The CDR3 is 15 residues long. V lost 2 bases and J lost 4; bases outside the gene matches: 5. The chain's CDR3 is CASSITRTGSDTQYF. The CDR3 DNA sequence: TGTGCCAGTAGTATAACCCGGACAGGGTCAGATACGCAGTATTTT.

This clone occurred once. The chain recombines TRBV7-9 with TRBJ2-3, with 9 bases identical to TRBD2. The germline V gene has CDR1 SEHNR and CDR2 FQNEAQ (reference sequence). The CDR3 covers 15 residues. V shed 1 base, J shed 3 bases, and the junction held 2 bases outside the gene matches. CDR3: CASSLGLAGTDTQYF. The DNA of the CDR3 is TGTGCCAGCAGCTTAGGGCTAGCGGGAACAGATACGCAGTATTTT.

V and J are TRBV5-4 and TRBJ2-3; 9 nucleotides line up with TRBD2. The V gene's germline CDR1 is SGHNT and CDR2 YYREEE (reference sequence). The CDR3 runs 15 residues. V was pared by 9 bases and J by 2 bases, with 10 bases of the junction left unmatched. CDR3 sequence: CATLSGSAPTDTQYF. CDR3 DNA: TGTGCCACGCTTAGCGGGAGCGCCCCCACAGATACGCAGTATTTT. The whole variable domain, remainder taken from reference TRBV5-4 and TRBJ2-3, is ETGVTQSPTHLIKTRGQQVTLRCSSQSGHNTVSWYQQALGQGPQFIFQYYREEENGRGNFPPRFSGLQFPNYSSELNVNALELDDSALYLCATLSGSAPTDTQYFGPGTRLTVL.